This T cell receptor (beta chain) was sequenced in a study of control samples from healthy donors and cancer patients. The protocol was immunoSEQ multiplex PCR, while the TCRdb copy is restricted to in-frame clones and leaves out a portion. Of roughly 54,000 clones listed, approximately 96% are singletons. Germline V gene data show CDR1 as MGHRA and CDR2 as YSYEKL. Trimming removed 1 base from V and 0 bases from J, with 7 bases in between. The CDR3 runs to 15 residues. What was sequenced was blood. This chain joins TRBV4-1 and TRBJ1-3, with D tentatively TRBD1 (5 bases). The clonotype was recovered from a woman in her twenties or thirties in good health. The CDR3 DNA is TGCGCCAGCAGCCAAGCAGGGAGCTCTGGAAACACCATATATTTT. Protein product: CASSQAGSSGNTIYF.